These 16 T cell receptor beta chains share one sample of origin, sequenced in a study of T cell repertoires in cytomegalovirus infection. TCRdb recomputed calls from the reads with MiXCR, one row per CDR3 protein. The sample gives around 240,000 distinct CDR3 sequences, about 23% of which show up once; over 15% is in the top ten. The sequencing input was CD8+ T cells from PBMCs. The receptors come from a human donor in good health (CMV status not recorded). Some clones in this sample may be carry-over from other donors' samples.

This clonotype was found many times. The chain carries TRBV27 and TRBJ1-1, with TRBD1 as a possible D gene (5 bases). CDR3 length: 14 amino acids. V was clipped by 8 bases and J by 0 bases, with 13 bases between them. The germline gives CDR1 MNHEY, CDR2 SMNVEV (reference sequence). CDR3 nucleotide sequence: TGTGCCAGCGGGGGATCGGGGATGAACACTGAAGCTTTCTTT. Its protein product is CASGGSGMNTEAFF.

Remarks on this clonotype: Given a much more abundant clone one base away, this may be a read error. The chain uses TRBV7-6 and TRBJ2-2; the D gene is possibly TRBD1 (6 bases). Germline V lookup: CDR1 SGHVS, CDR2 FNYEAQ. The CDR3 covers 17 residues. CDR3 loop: CGSSLEPGHKHTGELFF. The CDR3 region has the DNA TGTGGCAGCAGCTTAGAGCCGGGACATAAGCACACCGGGGAGCTGTTTTTT.

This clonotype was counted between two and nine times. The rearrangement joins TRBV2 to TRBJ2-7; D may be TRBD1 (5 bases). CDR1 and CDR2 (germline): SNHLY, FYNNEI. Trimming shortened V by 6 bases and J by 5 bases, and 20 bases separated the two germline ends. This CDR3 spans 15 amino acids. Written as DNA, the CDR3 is TGTGCCAGCAGCGAACAGGCTACGAGTAGCCACGAGCAGTACTTC. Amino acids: CASSEQATSSHEQYF.

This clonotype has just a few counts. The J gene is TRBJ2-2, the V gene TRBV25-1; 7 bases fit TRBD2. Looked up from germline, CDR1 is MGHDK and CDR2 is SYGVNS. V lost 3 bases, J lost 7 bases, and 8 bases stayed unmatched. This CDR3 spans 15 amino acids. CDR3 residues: CASSEFGGTYGELFF. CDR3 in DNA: TGTGCCAGCAGTGAGTTCGGGGGGACGTACGGGGAGCTGTTTTTT.

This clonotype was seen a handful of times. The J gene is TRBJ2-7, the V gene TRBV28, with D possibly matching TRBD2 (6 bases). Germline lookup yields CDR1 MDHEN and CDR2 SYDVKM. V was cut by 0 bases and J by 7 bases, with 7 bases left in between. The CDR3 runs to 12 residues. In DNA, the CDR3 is TGTGCCAGCAGTTTATGGGCGGGGGAGCAGTACTTC. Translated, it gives CASSLWAGEQYF.

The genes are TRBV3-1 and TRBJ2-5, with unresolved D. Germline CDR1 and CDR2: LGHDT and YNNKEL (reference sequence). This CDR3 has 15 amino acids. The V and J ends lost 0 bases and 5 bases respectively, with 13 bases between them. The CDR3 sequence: CASSQDVRIGETQYF. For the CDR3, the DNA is TGTGCCAGCAGCCAAGACGTAAGGATCGGGGAGACCCAGTACTTC.

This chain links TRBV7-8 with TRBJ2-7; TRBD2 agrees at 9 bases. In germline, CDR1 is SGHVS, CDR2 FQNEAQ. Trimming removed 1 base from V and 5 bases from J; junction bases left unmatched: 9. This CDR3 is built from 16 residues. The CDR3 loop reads CASSLEGGGGDNEQYF. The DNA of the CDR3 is TGTGCCAGCAGCTTAGAAGGTGGCGGGGGGGACAACGAGCAGTACTTC.

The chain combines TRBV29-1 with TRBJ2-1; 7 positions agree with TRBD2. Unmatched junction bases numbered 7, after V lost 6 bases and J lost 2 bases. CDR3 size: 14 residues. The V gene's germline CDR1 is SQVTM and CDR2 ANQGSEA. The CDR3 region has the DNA TGCAGCGTCGCCGGACTAGAGGCCTACAATGAGCAGTTCTTC. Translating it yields CSVAGLEAYNEQFF.

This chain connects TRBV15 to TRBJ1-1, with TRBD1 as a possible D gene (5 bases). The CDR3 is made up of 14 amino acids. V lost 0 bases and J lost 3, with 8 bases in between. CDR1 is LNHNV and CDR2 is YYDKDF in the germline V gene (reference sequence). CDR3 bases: TGTGCCACCAGCAGAGATCCGGGGGACACTGAAGCTTTCTTT. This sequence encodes CATSRDPGDTEAFF.

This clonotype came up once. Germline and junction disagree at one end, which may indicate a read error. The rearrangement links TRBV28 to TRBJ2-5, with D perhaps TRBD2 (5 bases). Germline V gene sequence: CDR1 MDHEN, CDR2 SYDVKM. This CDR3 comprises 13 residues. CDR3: CGSTLTGGETQYF. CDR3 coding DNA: TGTGGCAGCACCCTCACCGGAGGAGAGACCCAGTACTTC.

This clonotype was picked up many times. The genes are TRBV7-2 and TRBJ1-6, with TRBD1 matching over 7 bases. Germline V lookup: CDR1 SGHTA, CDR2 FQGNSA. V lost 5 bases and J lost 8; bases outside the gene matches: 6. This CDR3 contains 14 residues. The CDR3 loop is CASSLGDSDSPLHF. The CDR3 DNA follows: TGTGCCAGCAGCCTAGGGGACAGCGATTCACCCCTCCACTTT.

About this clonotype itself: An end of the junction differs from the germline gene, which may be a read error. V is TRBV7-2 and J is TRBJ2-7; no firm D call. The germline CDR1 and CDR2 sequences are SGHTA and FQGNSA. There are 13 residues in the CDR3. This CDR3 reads CANSFFWVYEQYF. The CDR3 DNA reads TGTGCCAACAGCTTCTTCTGGGTCTACGAGCAGTACTTC.

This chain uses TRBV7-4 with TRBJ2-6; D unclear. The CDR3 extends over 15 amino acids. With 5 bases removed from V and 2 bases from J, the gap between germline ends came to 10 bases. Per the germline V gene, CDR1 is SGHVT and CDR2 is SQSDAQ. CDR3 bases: TGTGCCAGCAGCCTCCCGCGAGCTGGGGCCAACGTCCTGACTTTC. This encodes CASSLPRAGANVLTF.

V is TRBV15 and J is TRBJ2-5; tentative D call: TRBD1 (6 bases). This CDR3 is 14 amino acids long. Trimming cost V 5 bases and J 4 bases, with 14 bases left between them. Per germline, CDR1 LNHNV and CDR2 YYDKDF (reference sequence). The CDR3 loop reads CATSQTGMTETQYF. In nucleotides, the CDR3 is TGTGCCACCAGCCAAACAGGGATGACAGAGACCCAGTACTTC.

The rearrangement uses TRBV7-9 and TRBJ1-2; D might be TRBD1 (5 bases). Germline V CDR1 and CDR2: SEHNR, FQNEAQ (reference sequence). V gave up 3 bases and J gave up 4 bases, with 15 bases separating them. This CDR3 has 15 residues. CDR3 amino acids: CASSLAEGPTYGYTF. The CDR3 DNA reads TGTGCCAGCAGCTTGGCAGAGGGACCGACCTATGGCTACACCTTC.

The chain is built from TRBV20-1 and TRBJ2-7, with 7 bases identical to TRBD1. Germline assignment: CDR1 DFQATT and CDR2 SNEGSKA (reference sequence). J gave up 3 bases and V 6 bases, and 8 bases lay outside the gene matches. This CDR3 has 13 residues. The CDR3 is CSAPGQRFYEQYF. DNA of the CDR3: TGCAGTGCACCGGGACAGAGGTTCTACGAGCAGTACTTC.